The 21 T cell receptor beta chains below were found in one sample sequenced in a study of response to subunit inactivated influenza vaccine. From the RT-PCR reads, TCRdb called clonotypes with MiXCR, one entry per CDR3 protein. The data show about 700,000 distinct CDR3 sequences, more than 11% seen once. Source: PBMCs from blood, taken around 14 days before vaccination. These receptors came from a man aged 50 to 59 who received an inactivated influenza vaccine.

This clonotype was observed once. The chain carries TRBV11-2 and TRBJ2-7; D is undetermined. The V gene's germline CDR1 is SGHAT and CDR2 FQNNGV. V was pared by 4 bases and J by 4 bases, with 8 bases between. The CDR3 runs 12 residues. The CDR3: CASSYTQYEQYF. The CDR3 DNA reads as TGTGCCAGCAGCTATACACAGTACGAGCAGTACTTC. The whole variable domain, remainder taken from reference TRBV11-2 and TRBJ2-7, is EAGVAQSPRYKIIEKRQSVAFWCNPISGHATLYWYQQILGQGPKLLIQFQNNGVVDDSQLPKDRFSAERLKGVDSTLKIQPAKLEDSAVYLCASSYTQYEQYFGPGTRLTVT.

This clonotype has at least ten counts. The rearrangement links TRBV29-1 to TRBJ1-1, with D possibly TRBD1 on 6 matching bases. This CDR3 is built from 14 residues. The V gene's germline CDR1 is SQVTM and CDR2 ANQGSEA. V was trimmed by 5 bases and J by 6 bases, leaving 19 bases between them. The CDR3 sequence: CSVSYRALGSEAFF. The DNA for the CDR3 is TGCAGCGTTTCTTACAGGGCTTTAGGCTCTGAAGCTTTCTTT.

The chain combines TRBV6-5 with TRBJ2-1; no reliable D call. This CDR3 comprises 12 residues. Trimming removed 6 bases at V and 8 bases at J, with 11 bases between. CDR1 and CDR2 (germline): MNHEY, SVGAGI. This CDR3 reads CASSTIGDEQFF. Written as DNA, the CDR3 is TGTGCCAGCAGCACGATCGGCGATGAGCAGTTCTTC.

The table lists this clonotype with a few counts. This chain uses TRBV6-2 or TRBV6-3 with TRBJ2-1; TRBD2 matches 7 bases. The CDR3 is 14 residues long. J lost 3 bases, V lost 2 bases, and 1 base had no gene match. Germline V gives CDR1 MNHEY, CDR2 SVGEGT. CDR3 in DNA: TGTGCCAGCAGTTACGAGCGGGGCTACAATGAGCAGTTCTTC. Translating it yields CASSYERGYNEQFF.

The chain employs TRBV11-2 and TRBJ2-2, with 10 positions matching TRBD1. CDR1 and CDR2 (germline): SGHAT, FQNNGV. This CDR3 comprises 18 residues. The junction had 9 bases not matched to a gene; V was cut back by 0 bases and J by 5 bases. As DNA, the CDR3 is TGTGCCAGCAGCTTAGACCTGTGGAGACAGGGGGCGACCGGGGAGCTGTTTTTT. This codes for CASSLDLWRQGATGELFF.

This clonotype occurred many times. The chain combines TRBV14 with TRBJ2-2; 10 bases agree with TRBD2. This CDR3 spans 15 amino acids. Germline V lookup: CDR1 SGHDN, CDR2 FVKESK. J was trimmed by 3 bases and V by 4 bases; bases with no gene match: 2. The CDR3 loop is CASSPSGSYTGELFF. The CDR3 coding sequence is TGTGCCAGCAGCCCTAGCGGGAGCTACACCGGGGAGCTGTTTTTT.

This clonotype was counted a few times. The rearrangement uses TRBV4-2 and TRBJ2-3; possible D gene TRBD2, 5 bases. The CDR3 is 16 residues long. Trimming took 1 base from V and 0 from J, leaving 11 bases between them. Germline values: CDR1 LGHNA, CDR2 YNFKEQ. This CDR3 is CASSQVHTGSTDTQYF. The DNA for the CDR3 is TGTGCCAGCAGCCAAGTGCATACGGGGAGCACAGATACGCAGTATTTT.

This clonotype was picked up a small number of times. The chain is built from TRBV24-1 and TRBJ2-1, with 9 bases fitting TRBD1. The CDR3 loop spans 14 amino acids. Germline-derived CDR1 and CDR2 are KGHDR and SFDVKD. Trimming removed 7 bases from V and 5 bases from J; junction bases left unmatched: 5. The CDR3 region has the DNA TGTGCCACCAGGGCGGGACAGGGCCACAATGAGCAGTTCTTC. Protein sequence: CATRAGQGHNEQFF.

The rearrangement links TRBV30 to TRBJ1-2; the D is unclear. The CDR3 is made up of 11 amino acids. V was trimmed by 4 bases and J by 8 bases, leaving 11 bases between them. CDR1 is GTSNPN and CDR2 is SVGIG in the germline V gene (reference sequence). In nucleotides, the CDR3 is TGTGCCTGGAATTGGATGGAGGGCTACACCTTC. Its translation is CAWNWMEGYTF.

The rearrangement joins TRBV4-3 to TRBJ2-1; D is undetermined. The V end lost 1 base, the J end lost 6 bases, and 10 bases lay between the germline ends. The germline V gene encodes CDR1 LGHNA and CDR2 YSLEER. There are 14 residues in the CDR3. As DNA, the CDR3 is TGCGCCAGCAGCCAAGCTCCGACTTCCAATGAGCAGTTCTTC. It translates to CASSQAPTSNEQFF.

The chain carries TRBV10-2 and TRBJ2-2; possible D gene TRBD1, 5 bases. Between the trimmed V and J ends, which lost 4 bases and 8 bases, there was a span of 11 bases. There are 13 residues in the CDR3. Germline CDR1 and CDR2: WSHSY and SAAADI. CDR3 bases: TGCGCCAGCAGTGGGCTAGGGGCGGGGGAGCTGTTTTTT. This sequence encodes CASSGLGAGELFF.

This clonotype was counted at least ten times. The CDR3 DNA sequence: TGTGCCAGCAGCCAAGCTGGACAGGTCCAAGAGACCCAGTACTTC. It is translated as CASSQAGQVQETQYF. This chain connects TRBV4-2 to TRBJ2-5; the match to TRBD1 covers 7 bases. Germline CDR1 and CDR2: LGHNA and YNFKEQ. V was clipped by 1 base and J by 1 base; unmatched bases: 3. There are 15 residues in the CDR3.

This clonotype was picked up many times. The rearrangement links TRBV7-2 to TRBJ2-1, with 9 nucleotides matching TRBD1. Trimming took 0 bases from V and 9 from J; bases not matched to a gene: 9. The CDR3 covers 16 residues. CDR1 is SGHTA, CDR2 FQGNSA, per germline. The CDR3 sequence: CASSLAPGQGNSEQFF. The CDR3 region has the DNA TGTGCCAGCAGCTTAGCCCCGGGACAGGGTAATAGTGAGCAGTTCTTC.

The rearrangement uses TRBV18 and TRBJ1-3; D not resolved. The V end lost 0 bases, the J end lost 1 base, and 7 bases lay between the germline ends. This CDR3 contains 15 residues. The germline CDR1 and CDR2 sequences are KGHSH and LQKENI. This chain's CDR3 is CASSPPMGSGNTIYF. The DNA of the CDR3 is TGTGCCAGCTCACCACCGATGGGATCTGGAAACACCATATATTTT.

The chain combines TRBV2 with TRBJ2-1, with D tentatively TRBD2 (6 bases). This CDR3 contains 14 residues. V shed 6 bases and J shed 9 bases, with 18 bases lying between them. Germline-derived CDR1 and CDR2 are SNHLY and FYNNEI. The DNA of the CDR3 is TGTGCCAGCAGGGCAGCGGGTGGGTTCGGTGAGCAGTTCTTC. Translating it yields CASRAAGGFGEQFF.

This clonotype was observed a few times. V usage is TRBV4-3 and J usage is TRBJ1-4; D is uncertain. The V gene lost 0 bases and the J gene lost 4 bases, with 12 bases spanning the gap. CDR1 is LGHNA and CDR2 is YSLEER in the germline V gene. The CDR3 covers 16 residues. As DNA, the CDR3 is TGCGCCAGCAGCCAAGACACGGCAGCGCATAATGAAAAACTGTTTTTT. Its translation: CASSQDTAAHNEKLFF.

This clonotype was counted ten times or more. The J gene is TRBJ1-2, the V gene TRBV12-3 or TRBV12-4; no definite D call. Between the trimmed V and J ends, which lost 1 base and 3 bases, there was a span of 9 bases. The CDR3 is made up of 14 amino acids. The CDR3 DNA sequence: TGTGCCAGCAGTTTAGGAGCCCCATACTATGGCTACACCTTC. This codes for CASSLGAPYYGYTF.

V and J are TRBV2 and TRBJ2-1; D unresolved. Trimming cost V 3 bases and J 0 bases, with 15 bases left between them. Looked up from germline, CDR1 is SNHLY and CDR2 is FYNNEI. The CDR3 is 17 residues long. CDR3 DNA: TGTGCCAGCAGTGATGATCGGACGGGCAGCTCCTACAATGAGCAGTTCTTC. As protein: CASSDDRTGSSYNEQFF.

The chain joins TRBV4-1 to TRBJ1-2; 7 nucleotides agree with TRBD1. CDR3 size: 15 residues. J was trimmed by 7 bases and V by 0 bases; bases with no gene match: 8. Germline assignment: CDR1 MGHRA and CDR2 YSYEKL. CDR3 loop: CASSQDINRGLGYTF. The CDR3 region has the DNA TGCGCCAGCAGCCAAGATATCAACAGGGGCCTTGGCTACACCTTC.

This clonotype has more than one count but fewer than ten. The J gene is TRBJ1-4, the V gene TRBV6-5; D not certain. This CDR3 spans 15 amino acids. Trimming removed 0 bases from V and 0 bases from J, with 5 bases in between. The V gene's germline CDR1 is MNHEY and CDR2 SVGAGI. The CDR3 reads CASSYSSATNEKLFF. The CDR3 coding sequence is TGTGCCAGCAGTTACTCGAGCGCAACTAATGAAAAACTGTTTTTT.

The chain joins TRBV28 to TRBJ2-7; D gene uncertain. Looked up from germline, CDR1 is MDHEN and CDR2 is SYDVKM. V was shortened by 3 bases and J by 7 bases, with 10 bases between the two germline ends. The CDR3 totals 12 residues. Here the CDR3 reads CASSFSGGEQYF. The CDR3 DNA follows: TGTGCCAGCAGTTTTAGTGGTGGAGAGCAGTACTTC.